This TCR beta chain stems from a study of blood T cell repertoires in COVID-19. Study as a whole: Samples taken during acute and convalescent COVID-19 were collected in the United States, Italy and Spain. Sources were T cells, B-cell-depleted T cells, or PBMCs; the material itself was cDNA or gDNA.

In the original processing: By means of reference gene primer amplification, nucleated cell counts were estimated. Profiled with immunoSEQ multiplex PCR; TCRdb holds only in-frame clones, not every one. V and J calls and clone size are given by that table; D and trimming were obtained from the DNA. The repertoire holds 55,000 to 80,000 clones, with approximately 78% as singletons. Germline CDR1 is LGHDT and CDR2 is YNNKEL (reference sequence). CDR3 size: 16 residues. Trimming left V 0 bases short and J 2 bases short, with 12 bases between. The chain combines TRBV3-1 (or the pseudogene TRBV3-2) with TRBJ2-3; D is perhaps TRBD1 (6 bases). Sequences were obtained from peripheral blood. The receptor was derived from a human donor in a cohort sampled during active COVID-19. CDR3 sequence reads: CASSQEVRTATDTQYF. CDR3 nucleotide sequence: TGTGCCAGCAGCCAAGAAGTGAGGACAGCCACAGATACGCAGTATTTT.